This is a list of T cell receptor beta chains from one sample in a study of T-cell memory formation after mild COVID-19. TCRdb re-called the 5' RACE reads with MiXCR, one entry per CDR3 protein. The sample includes 350,000 or so distinct CDR3 sequences, roughly 20% of them seen just once. The sample was PBMCs or a T cell subset sorted from them (not recorded which). Source of these receptors: an adult woman who had mild COVID-19 (a few samples of this study predate the infection). Cell type and time point are not known. The CDR3 runs from the conserved cysteine through the conserved F or W. D genes are given only for firm matches. Clone size, where shown, is once, few, many, or a class for clones that have expanded.

CDR3 DNA: TGTGCCAGCAGTACCGGGACTAGCGGGGGACCCCAGTACTTC
CDR3 protein: CASSTGTSGGPQYF
D gene: TRBD2
V gene: TRBV2
clone size: -
J gene: TRBJ2-5

CDR3 DNA: TGCGCCAGCAGCCTAACCCTGAACACTGAAGCTTTCTTT
CDR3 protein: CASSLTLNTEAFF
D gene: -
V gene: TRBV7-3
clone size: many
J gene: TRBJ1-1

CDR3 DNA: TGTGCCAGCAGCCCCCAGGCAGGGCTGGACAAAAACATTCAGTACTTC
CDR3 protein: CASSPQAGLDKNIQYF
D gene: -
V gene: TRBV11-2
clone size: -
J gene: TRBJ2-4

CDR3 DNA: TGTGCCAGCATCGACCAGGGACACCATTCGAACACTGAAGCTTTCTTT
CDR3 protein: CASIDQGHHSNTEAFF
D gene: -
V gene: TRBV6-2/TRBV6-3
clone size: few
J gene: TRBJ1-1

CDR3 DNA: TGTGCCAGCAGCTCAGCTGGCAGGCAGTACTTC
CDR3 protein: CASSSAGRQYF
D gene: -
V gene: TRBV12-3/TRBV12-4
clone size: -
J gene: TRBJ2-7

CDR3 DNA: TGTGCGTTAGACGCCCTCAACATTCAGTACTTC
CDR3 protein: CALDALNIQYF
D gene: -
V gene: TRBV30
clone size: -
J gene: TRBJ2-4

CDR3 DNA: TGTGCCAGCAGTGACAAGAACACTGAAGCTTTCTTT
CDR3 protein: CASSDKNTEAFF
D gene: -
V gene: TRBV7-8
clone size: few
J gene: TRBJ1-1

CDR3 DNA: TGTGCCAGCAGCTTGCGGAACTCCGGGACAGTTTACTATGGCTACACCTTC
CDR3 protein: CASSLRNSGTVYYGYTF
D gene: TRBD1
V gene: TRBV5-5
clone size: -
J gene: TRBJ1-2

CDR3 DNA: TGTGCCAGCAGCCTTAGCGGGAGGGCGGGCACCGGGGAGCTGTTTTTT
CDR3 protein: CASSLSGRAGTGELFF
D gene: TRBD2
V gene: TRBV7-2
clone size: -
J gene: TRBJ2-2

CDR3 DNA: TGTGCCAGCAGGTCTACTAGCGGGAGAATGGGCAATGAGCAGTTCTTC
CDR3 protein: CASRSTSGRMGNEQFF
D gene: TRBD2
V gene: TRBV11-3
clone size: -
J gene: TRBJ2-1

CDR3 DNA: TGTGCCAGCAGTGTTCCGACAGCGAACTATGGCTACACCTTC
CDR3 protein: CASSVPTANYGYTF
D gene: -
V gene: TRBV25-1
clone size: -
J gene: TRBJ1-2

CDR3 DNA: TGTGCCAGCAGCCCCCGGACAGGGGGCAATCAGCCCCAGCATTTT
CDR3 protein: CASSPRTGGNQPQHF
D gene: TRBD1
V gene: TRBV3-1
clone size: -
J gene: TRBJ1-5

CDR3 DNA: TGCGCCAGCAGCTCAGGGGCGCTGAACACTGAAGCTTTCTTT
CDR3 protein: CASSSGALNTEAFF
D gene: -
V gene: TRBV5-1
clone size: -
J gene: TRBJ1-1

CDR3 DNA: TGTGCCAGCACTCCAGGGACAGGGGGCAACCAGCCCCAGCATTTT
CDR3 protein: CASTPGTGGNQPQHF
D gene: TRBD1
V gene: TRBV7-9
clone size: -
J gene: TRBJ1-5

CDR3 DNA: TGTGCCAGCAGTGTGGGCCTCACAGATACGCAGTATTTT
CDR3 protein: CASSVGLTDTQYF
D gene: -
V gene: TRBV12-3/TRBV12-4
clone size: few
J gene: TRBJ2-3